This TCR beta chain was recovered during a study of blood T cell repertoires in COVID-19. At the level of the study: Sites across the United States, Italy and Spain contributed samples from acute and convalescent COVID-19. Sample material is recorded as cDNA or gDNA derived from T cells, B-cell-depleted T cells, or PBMCs.

The CDR3 spans 15 residues. Looked up from germline, CDR1 is SNHLY and CDR2 is FYNNEI. With V trimmed by 5 bases and J by 5 bases, 4 bases remained unmatched. Authors' methods: For nucleated cells, counts were estimated from reference gene primer amplification. Sequenced by immunoSEQ multiplex PCR; TCRdb stores in-frame clones only, minus some. The DNA gave D and trimming, while V, J and clone size come from that table. Of around 120,000 clones in the sample, 90% were seen once. Sequenced material: peripheral blood. J is TRBJ2-1 and V is TRBV2; 12 positions agree with TRBD2. This TCR came from a man over 45 with active COVID-19. The CDR3, as DNA: TGTGCCAGCAGTCGTCGACTAGCGGGAGACAATGAGCAGTTCTTC. Translation: CASSRRLAGDNEQFF.